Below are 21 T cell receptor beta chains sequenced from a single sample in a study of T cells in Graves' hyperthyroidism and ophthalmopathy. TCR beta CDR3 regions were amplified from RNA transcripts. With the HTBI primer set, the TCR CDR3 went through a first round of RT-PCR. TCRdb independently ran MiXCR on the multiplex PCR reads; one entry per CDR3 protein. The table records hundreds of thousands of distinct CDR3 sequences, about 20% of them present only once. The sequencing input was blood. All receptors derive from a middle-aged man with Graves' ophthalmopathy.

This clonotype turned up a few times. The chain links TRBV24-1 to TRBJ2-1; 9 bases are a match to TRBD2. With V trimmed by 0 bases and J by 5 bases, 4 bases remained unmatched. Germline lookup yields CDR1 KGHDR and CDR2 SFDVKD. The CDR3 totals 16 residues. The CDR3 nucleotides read TGTGCCACCAGTGATTTGGGTAGCGGGGGTCACAATGAGCAGTTCTTC. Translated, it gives CATSDLGSGGHNEQFF.

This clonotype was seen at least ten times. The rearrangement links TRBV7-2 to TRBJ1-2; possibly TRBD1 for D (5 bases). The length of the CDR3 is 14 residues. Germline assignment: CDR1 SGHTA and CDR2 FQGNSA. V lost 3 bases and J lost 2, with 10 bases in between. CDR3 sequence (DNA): TGTGCCAGCAGCTTTCCAGGGAGGAACTATGGCTACACCTTC. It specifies CASSFPGRNYGYTF.

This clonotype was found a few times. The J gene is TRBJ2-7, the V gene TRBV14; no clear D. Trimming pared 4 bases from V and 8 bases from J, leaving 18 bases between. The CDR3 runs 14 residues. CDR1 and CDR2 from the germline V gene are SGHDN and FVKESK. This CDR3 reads CASSRPGDSYQQYF. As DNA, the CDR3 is TGTGCCAGCAGCCGACCGGGCGACTCCTATCAGCAGTACTTC.

CDR3 protein: CASSFGSGSVNEQFF. The CDR3 DNA follows: TGTGCCAGCAGTTTCGGCAGCGGGAGTGTCAATGAGCAGTTCTTC. This rearrangement joins TRBV3-1 to TRBJ2-1, with TRBD2 matching 8 bases. The CDR3 consists of 15 residues. Germline trimming cut 6 bases from V and 6 bases from J; bases unmatched to any gene: 10. Germline V gene lookup returns CDR1 LGHDT and CDR2 YNNKEL (reference sequence).

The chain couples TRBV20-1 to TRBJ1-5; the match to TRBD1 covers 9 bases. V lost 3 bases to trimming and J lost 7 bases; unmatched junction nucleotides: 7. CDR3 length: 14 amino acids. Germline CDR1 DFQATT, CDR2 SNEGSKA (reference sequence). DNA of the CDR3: TGCAGTGCTAGTCCGGGACAGGGTGTCCAGCCCCAGCATTTT. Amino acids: CSASPGQGVQPQHF.

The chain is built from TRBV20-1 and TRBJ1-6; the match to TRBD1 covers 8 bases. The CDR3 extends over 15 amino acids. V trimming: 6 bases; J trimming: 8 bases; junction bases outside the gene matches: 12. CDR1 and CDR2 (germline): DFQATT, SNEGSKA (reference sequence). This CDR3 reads CSALIRQGAHSPLHF. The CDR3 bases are TGCAGTGCCCTAATCCGGCAGGGGGCTCATTCACCCCTCCACTTT.

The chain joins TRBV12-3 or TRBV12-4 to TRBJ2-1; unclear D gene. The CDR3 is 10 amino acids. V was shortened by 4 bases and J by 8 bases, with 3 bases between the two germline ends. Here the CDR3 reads CASSWDEQFF. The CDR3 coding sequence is TGTGCCAGCAGTTGGGATGAGCAGTTCTTC.

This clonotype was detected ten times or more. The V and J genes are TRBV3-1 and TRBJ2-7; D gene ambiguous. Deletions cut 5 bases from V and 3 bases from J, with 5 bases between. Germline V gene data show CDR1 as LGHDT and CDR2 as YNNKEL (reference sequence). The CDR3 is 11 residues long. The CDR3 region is CASSALYEQYF. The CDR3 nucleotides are TGTGCCAGCAGCGCTCTCTACGAGCAGTACTTC.

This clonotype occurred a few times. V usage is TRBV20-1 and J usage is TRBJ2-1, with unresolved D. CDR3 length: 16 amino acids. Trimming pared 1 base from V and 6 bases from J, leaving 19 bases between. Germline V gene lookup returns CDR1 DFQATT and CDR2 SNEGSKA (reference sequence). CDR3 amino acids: CSARVLSPPTFNEQFF. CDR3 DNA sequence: TGCAGTGCTAGAGTGTTGTCCCCGCCCACCTTCAATGAGCAGTTCTTC.

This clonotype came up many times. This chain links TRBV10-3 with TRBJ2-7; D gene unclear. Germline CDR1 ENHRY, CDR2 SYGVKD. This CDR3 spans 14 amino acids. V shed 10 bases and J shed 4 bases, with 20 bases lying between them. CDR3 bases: TGTGCCACCCAGGCCCCAGACGTTATTTACGAGCAGTACTTC. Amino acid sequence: CATQAPDVIYEQYF.

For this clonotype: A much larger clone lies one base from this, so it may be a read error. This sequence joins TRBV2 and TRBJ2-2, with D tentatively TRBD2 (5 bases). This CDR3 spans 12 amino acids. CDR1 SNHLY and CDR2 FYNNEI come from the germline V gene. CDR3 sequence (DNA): TGTGCCATAGACAAGAACACCGGGGAGCCGTTTTTT. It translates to CAIDKNTGEPFF.

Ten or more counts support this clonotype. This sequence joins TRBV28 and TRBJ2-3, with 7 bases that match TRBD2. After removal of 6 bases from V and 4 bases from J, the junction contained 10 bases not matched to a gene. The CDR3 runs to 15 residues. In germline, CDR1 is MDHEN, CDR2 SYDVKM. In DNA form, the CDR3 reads TGTGCCAGCAGCAAACCCGGGAGGAGGGCAGATACGCAGTATTTT. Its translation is CASSKPGRRADTQYF.

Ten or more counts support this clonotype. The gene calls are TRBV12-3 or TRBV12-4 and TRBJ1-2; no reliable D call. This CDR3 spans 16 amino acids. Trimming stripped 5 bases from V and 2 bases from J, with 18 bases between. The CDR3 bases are TGTGCCAGCAGTCCCTCTGACATGAGGTGGAACTATGGCTACACCTTC. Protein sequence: CASSPSDMRWNYGYTF.

CDR3 loop: CASSSRNKDYNSPLHF. The CDR3 coding sequence is TGTGCCAGCAGCTCTAGAAATAAGGACTATAATTCACCCCTCCACTTT. The chain links TRBV7-9 to TRBJ1-6; no reliable D call. The CDR3 is 16 residues long. Per the germline V gene, CDR1 is SEHNR and CDR2 is FQNEAQ (reference sequence). V lost 4 bases, J lost 3 bases, and 13 bases lay in between.

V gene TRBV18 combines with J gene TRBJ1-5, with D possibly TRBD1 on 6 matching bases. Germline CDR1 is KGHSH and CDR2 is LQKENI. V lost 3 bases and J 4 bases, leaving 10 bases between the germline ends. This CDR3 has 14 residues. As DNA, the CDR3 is TGTGCCAGCTCACCCCGACAGGAAAATCAGCCCCAGCATTTT. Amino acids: CASSPRQENQPQHF.

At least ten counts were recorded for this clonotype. CDR3 in DNA: TGTGCCAGCAGTTTTGGGGGGACAGGCGTAGCCCAGTACTTC. Translated, it gives CASSFGGTGVAQYF. The chain carries TRBV28 and TRBJ2-5; 8 bases match TRBD1. This CDR3 contains 14 residues. J gave up 9 bases and V 3 bases, and 9 bases lay outside the gene matches. Germline CDR1 is MDHEN and CDR2 is SYDVKM.

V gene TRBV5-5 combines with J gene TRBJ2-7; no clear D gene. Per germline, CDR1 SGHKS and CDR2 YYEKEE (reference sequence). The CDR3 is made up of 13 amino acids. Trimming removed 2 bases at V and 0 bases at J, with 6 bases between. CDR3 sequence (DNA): TGTGCCAGCAGCTTCGCTAGCTCCTACGAGCAGTACTTC. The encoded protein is CASSFASSYEQYF. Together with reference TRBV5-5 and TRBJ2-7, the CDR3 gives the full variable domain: DAGVTQSPTHLIKTRGQQVTLRCSPISGHKSVSWYQQVLGQGPQFIFQYYEKEERGRGNFPDRFSARQFPNYSSELNVNALLLGDSALYLCASSFASSYEQYFGPGTRLTVT.

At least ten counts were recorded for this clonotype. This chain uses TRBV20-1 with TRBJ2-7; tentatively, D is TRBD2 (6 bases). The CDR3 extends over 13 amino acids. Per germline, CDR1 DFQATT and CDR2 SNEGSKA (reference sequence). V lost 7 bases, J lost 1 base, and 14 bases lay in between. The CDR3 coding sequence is TGCAGTGGGGCGCGGGACGGTTCCTACGAGCAGTACTTC. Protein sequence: CSGARDGSYEQYF.

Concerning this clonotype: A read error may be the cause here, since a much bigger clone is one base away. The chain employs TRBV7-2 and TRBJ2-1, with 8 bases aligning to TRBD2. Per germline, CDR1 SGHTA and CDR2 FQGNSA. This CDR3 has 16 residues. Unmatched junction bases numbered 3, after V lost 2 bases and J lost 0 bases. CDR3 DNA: TGTGCCAGCAGCTTAACTAGCGGCCCCTCCTACAATGAGCAGTTCTTC. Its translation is CASSLTSGPSYNEQFF.

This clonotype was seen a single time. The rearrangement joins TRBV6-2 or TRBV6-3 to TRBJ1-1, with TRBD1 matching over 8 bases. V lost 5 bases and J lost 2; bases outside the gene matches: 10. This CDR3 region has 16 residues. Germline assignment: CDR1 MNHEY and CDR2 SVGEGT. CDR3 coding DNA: TGTGCCAGCAGTCGAGCTATGGGACAGGTTAACACTGAAGCTTTCTTT. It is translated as CASSRAMGQVNTEAFF.

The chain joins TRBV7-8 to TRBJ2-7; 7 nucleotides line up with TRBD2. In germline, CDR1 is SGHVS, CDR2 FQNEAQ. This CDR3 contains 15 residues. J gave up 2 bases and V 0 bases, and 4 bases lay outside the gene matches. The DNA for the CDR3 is TGTGCCAGCAGCTTAGCAGGCGGGAGCCCCTACGAGCAGTACTTC. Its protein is CASSLAGGSPYEQYF.